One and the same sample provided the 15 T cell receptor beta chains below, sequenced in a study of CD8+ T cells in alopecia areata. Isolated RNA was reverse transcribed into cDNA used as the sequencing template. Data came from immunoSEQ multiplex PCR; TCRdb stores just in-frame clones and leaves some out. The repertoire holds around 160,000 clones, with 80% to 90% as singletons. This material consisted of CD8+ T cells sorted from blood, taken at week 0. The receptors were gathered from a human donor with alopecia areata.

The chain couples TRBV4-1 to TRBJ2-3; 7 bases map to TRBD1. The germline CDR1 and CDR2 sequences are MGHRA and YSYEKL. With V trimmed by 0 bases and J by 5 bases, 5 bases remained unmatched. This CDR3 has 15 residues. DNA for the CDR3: TGCGCCAGCAGCCAAGAAGGGGGCTCGGGAGATACGCAGTATTTT. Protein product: CASSQEGGSGDTQYF.

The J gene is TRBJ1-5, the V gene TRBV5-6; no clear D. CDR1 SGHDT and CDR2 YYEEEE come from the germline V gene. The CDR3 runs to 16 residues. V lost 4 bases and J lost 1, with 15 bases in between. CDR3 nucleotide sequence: TGTGCCAGCAGCCATTCGACCCTTGGGAGCAATCAGCCCCAGCATTTT. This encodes CASSHSTLGSNQPQHF.

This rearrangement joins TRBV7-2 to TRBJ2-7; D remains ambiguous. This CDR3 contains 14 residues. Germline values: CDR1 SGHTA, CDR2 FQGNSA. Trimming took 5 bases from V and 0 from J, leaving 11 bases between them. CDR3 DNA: TGTGCCAGCAGCGTAAACGCAGGCTCCTACGAGCAGTACTTC. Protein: CASSVNAGSYEQYF.

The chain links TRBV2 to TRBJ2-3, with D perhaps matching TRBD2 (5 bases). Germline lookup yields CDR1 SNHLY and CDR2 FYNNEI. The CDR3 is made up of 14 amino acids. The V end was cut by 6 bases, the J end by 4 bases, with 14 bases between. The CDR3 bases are TGTGCCAGCAGGGCTGATTCAGCGGCAGATACGCAGTATTTT. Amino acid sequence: CASRADSAADTQYF.

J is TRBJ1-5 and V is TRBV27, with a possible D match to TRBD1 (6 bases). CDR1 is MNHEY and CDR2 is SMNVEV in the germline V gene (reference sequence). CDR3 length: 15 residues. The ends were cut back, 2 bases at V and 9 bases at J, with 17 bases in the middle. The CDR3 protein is CASSLAFGGPWPQHF. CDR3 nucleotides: TGTGCCAGCAGTTTAGCTTTTGGGGGCCCATGGCCCCAGCATTTT.

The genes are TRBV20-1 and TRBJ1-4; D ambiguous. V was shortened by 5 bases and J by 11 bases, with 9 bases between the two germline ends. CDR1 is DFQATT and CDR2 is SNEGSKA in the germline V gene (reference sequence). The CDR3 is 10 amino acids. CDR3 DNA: TGCAGTGCTTCGGGCTCGAAACTGTTTTTT. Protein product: CSASGSKLFF.

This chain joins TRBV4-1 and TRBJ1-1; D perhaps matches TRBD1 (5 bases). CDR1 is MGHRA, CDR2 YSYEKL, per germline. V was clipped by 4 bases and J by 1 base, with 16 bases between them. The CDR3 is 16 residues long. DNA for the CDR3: TGCGCCAGCAGCCTACCAGGGTCGGGCGGGAACACTGAAGCTTTCTTT. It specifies CASSLPGSGGNTEAFF.

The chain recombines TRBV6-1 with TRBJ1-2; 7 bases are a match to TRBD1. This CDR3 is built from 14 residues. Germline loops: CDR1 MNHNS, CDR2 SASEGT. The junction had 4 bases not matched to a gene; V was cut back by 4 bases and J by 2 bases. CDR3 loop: CASSARGINYGYTF. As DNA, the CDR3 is TGTGCCAGCAGTGCCAGGGGGATCAACTATGGCTACACCTTC.

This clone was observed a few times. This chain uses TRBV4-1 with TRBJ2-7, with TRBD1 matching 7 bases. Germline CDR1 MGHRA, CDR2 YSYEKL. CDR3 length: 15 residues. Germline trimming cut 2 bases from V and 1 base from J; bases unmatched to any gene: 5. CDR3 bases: TGCGCCAGCAGCCAAAGCCTACAGGGGTCCTACGAGCAGTACTTC. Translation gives CASSQSLQGSYEQYF.

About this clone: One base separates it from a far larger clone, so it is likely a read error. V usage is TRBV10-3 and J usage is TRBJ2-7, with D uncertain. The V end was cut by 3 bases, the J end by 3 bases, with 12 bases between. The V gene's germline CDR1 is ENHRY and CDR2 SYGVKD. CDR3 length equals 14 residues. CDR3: CAISDSHKNYEQYF. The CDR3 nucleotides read TGTGCCATCAGTGACAGCCATAAAAACTACGAGCAGTACTTC.

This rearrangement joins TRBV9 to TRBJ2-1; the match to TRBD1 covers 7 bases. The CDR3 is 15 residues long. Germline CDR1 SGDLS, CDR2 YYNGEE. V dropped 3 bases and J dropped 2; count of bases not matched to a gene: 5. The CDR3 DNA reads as TGTGCCAGCAGCGCGACCGGGACAGCCTACAATGAGCAGTTCTTC. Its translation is CASSATGTAYNEQFF.

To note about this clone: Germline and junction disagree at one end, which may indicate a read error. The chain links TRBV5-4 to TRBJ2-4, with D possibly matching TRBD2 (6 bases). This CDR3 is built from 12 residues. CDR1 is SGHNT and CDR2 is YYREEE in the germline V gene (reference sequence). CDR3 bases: TGTGCCAGCAGCTTGCAGAGGACTAAGTCTACCTTC. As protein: CASSLQRTKSTF.

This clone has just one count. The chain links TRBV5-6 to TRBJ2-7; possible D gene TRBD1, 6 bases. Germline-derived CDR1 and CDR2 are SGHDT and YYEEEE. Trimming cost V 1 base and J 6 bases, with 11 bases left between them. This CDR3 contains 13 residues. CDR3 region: CASSLNTGSEQYF. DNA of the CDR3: TGTGCCAGCAGCTTGAACACAGGGAGCGAGCAGTACTTC. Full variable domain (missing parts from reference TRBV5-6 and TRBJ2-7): DAGVTQSPTHLIKTRGQQVTLRCSPKSGHDTVSWYQQALGQGPQFIFQYYEEEERQRGNFPDRFSGHQFPNYSSELNVNALLLGDSALYLCASSLNTGSEQYFGPGTRLTVT.

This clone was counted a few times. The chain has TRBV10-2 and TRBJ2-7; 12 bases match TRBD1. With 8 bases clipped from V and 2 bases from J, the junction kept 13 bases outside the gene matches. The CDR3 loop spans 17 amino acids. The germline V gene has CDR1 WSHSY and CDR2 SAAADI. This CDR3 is CASGTGTGGRRAYEQYF. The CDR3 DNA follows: TGCGCCAGCGGTACCGGGACAGGGGGCCGTCGCGCCTACGAGCAGTACTTC.

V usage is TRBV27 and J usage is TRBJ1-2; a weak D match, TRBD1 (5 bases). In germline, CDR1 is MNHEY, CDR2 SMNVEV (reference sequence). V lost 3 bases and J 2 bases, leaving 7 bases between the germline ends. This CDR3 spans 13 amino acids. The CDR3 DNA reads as TGTGCCAGCAGTTTGGGGGGGAACTATGGCTACACCTTC. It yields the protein CASSLGGNYGYTF.